This TCR beta chain was obtained from a study of identical twins. Notes on the study in general: Conclusions rested on cross-sectional statistics rather than following the same donors.

This clonotype has ten or more counts. As yet, its antigen is unknown. The CDR3 spans 14 residues. Between the trimmed V and J ends, which lost 2 bases and 2 bases, there was a span of 6 bases. Per the germline V gene, CDR1 is LGHDT and CDR2 is YNNKEL (reference sequence). TCRdb called the 5' RACE reads again in MiXCR, with one record for every CDR3 protein. The sample holds over 250,000 distinct CDR3 sequences, 8.5% to 9.5% seen once. These data were likewise used in another study, on yellow fever vaccine responses in identical twins.

Sequences were obtained from CD8+ T cells sorted from blood. The rearrangement links TRBV3-1 to TRBJ2-2; D call uncertain. The receptor was derived from a woman aged 18 to 35 in good health. The CDR3, as DNA: TGTGCCAGCAGCCAAACGTATAACACCGGGGAGCTGTTTTTT. It specifies CASSQTYNTGELFF.